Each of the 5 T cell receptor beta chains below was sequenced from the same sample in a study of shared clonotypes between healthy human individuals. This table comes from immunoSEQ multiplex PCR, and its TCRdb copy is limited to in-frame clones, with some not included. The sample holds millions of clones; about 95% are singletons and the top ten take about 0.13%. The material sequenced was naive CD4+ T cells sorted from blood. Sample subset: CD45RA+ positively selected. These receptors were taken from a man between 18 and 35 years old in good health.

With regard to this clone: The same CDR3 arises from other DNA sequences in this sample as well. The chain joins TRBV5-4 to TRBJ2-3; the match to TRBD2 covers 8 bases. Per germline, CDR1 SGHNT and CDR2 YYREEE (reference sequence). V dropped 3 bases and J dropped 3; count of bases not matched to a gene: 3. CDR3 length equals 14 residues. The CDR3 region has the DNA TGTGCCAGCAGCTCGGGACTAGGAACAGATACGCAGTATTTT. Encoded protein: CASSSGLGTDTQYF.

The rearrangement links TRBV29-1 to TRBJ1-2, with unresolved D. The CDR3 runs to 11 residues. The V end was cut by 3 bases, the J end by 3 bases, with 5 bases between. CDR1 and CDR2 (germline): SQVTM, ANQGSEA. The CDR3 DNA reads TGCAGCGTTGAGTCGGACTATGGCTACACCTTC. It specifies CSVESDYGYTF. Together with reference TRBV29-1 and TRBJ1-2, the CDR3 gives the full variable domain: SAVISQKPSRDICQRGTSLTIQCQVDSQVTMMFWYRQQPGQSLTLIATANQGSEATYESGFVIDKFPISRPNLTFSTLTVSNMSPEDSSIYLCSVESDYGYTFGSGTRLTVV.

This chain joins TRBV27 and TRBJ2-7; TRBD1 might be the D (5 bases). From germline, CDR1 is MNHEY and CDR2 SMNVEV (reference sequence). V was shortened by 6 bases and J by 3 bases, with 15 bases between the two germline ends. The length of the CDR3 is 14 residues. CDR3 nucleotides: TGTGCCAGCAGAGGTCAGGGTGGCCTCTACGAGCAGTACTTC. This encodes CASRGQGGLYEQYF.

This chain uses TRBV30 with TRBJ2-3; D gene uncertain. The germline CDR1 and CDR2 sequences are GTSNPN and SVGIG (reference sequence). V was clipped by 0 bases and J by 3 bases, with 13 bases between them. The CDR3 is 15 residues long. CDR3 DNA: TGTGCCTGGAGTGTCTTGTCTATCGTGACAGATACGCAGTATTTT. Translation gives CAWSVLSIVTDTQYF.

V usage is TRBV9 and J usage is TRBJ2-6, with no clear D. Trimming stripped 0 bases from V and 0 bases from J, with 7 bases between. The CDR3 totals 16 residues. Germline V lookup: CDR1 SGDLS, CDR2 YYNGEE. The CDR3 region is CASSVVGNSGANVLTF. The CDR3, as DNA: TGTGCCAGCAGCGTAGTGGGGAACTCTGGGGCCAACGTCCTGACTTTC.